The 6 T cell receptor beta chains given below trace back to one sample, sequenced in a study of cytomegalovirus exposure and HLA in healthy donors. PCR was performed using 60 Vbeta and 13 Jbeta primers. Assay used: immunoSEQ multiplex PCR; TCRdb lists only in-frame clones, some missing. The sample includes 180,000 or so clones, more than 70% of them seen just once. The sequencing sample was made of PBMCs. The receptor set was obtained from a woman aged 35 to 49 in good health and CMV-seropositive.

V and J are TRBV5-4 and TRBJ2-5; 7 nucleotides line up with TRBD2. V lost 3 bases and J lost 3; bases outside the gene matches: 8. This CDR3 region has 15 residues. CDR1 and CDR2 from the germline V gene are SGHNT and YYREEE (reference sequence). CDR3 sequence: CASSSPAGAKETQYF. The CDR3 nucleotides are TGTGCCAGCAGCTCCCCTGCGGGAGCTAAAGAGACCCAGTACTTC.

V is TRBV5-1 and J is TRBJ2-2, with TRBD2 identical over 9 bases. In germline, CDR1 is SGHRS, CDR2 YFSETQ. There are 17 residues in the CDR3. The trim removed 1 base at V and 5 bases at J, leaving 9 bases unmatched. The chain's CDR3 is CASSLRLAGERTGELFF. CDR3 sequence (DNA): TGCGCCAGCAGCTTGAGATTAGCGGGAGAGAGAACCGGGGAGCTGTTTTTT.

As regards this clone: Mismatch with germline at one junction end may stem from a read error. The V gene is TRBV7-9, the J gene TRBJ2-1, with a possible D match to TRBD2 (7 bases). From germline, CDR1 is SEHNR and CDR2 FQNEAQ (reference sequence). This CDR3 region has 15 residues. As DNA, the CDR3 is TGTTCCAGCAGCTTAGAGGGGGGGCGCCTCAATGAGCAGTTCTTC. Translation gives CSSSLEGGRLNEQFF.

The V gene is TRBV6-1, the J gene TRBJ2-3; no clear D gene. The germline gives CDR1 MNHNS, CDR2 SASEGT. This CDR3 is built from 12 residues. Between the trimmed V and J ends, which lost 6 bases and 3 bases, there was a span of 7 bases. The chain's CDR3 is CASRLETDTQYF. CDR3 bases: TGTGCCAGCAGGTTAGAGACAGATACGCAGTATTTT.

The table lists this clone with a count of one. This chain's CDR3 is CASSQLATSYEQYF. The DNA for the CDR3 is TGTGCCAGCAGCCAACTAGCGACATCCTACGAGCAGTACTTC. The V gene is TRBV11-2, the J gene TRBJ2-7; 7 bases map to TRBD2. CDR1 SGHAT and CDR2 FQNNGV come from the germline V gene. The ends lost 5 bases at V and 1 base at J; junction bases unmatched: 5. The CDR3 is 14 residues long.

J is TRBJ1-2 and V is TRBV28, with D unresolved. This CDR3 spans 11 amino acids. Germline-derived CDR1 and CDR2 are MDHEN and SYDVKM. The ends were cut back, 6 bases at V and 9 bases at J, with 11 bases in the middle. CDR3 region: CASSSFARYTF. The CDR3 DNA is TGTGCCAGCAGCAGTTTTGCCCGCTACACCTTC.